This T cell receptor (beta chain) was retrieved from a study of shared clonotypes between healthy human individuals. In the study overall: Plates per donor: three CD4 naive, three CD4 memory, two CD8 naive, one CD8 memory.

V lost 1 base to trimming and J lost 6 bases, with 5 bases between them. The CDR3 has 12 amino acids. In germline, CDR1 is LGHNA, CDR2 YSLEER. Worth noting for this clone: Its antigen is unidentified. Different DNA sequences within this sample yield the same CDR3.

CD45RO-negative cells were positively selected for CCR7, leaving out terminally differentiated effector memory CD45RA+ cells. Clones were read by immunoSEQ multiplex PCR, and TCRdb kept only the in-frame ones, dropping some. The sample holds some 2 million clones; roughly 95% are singletons and the top ten take 1% to 1.3%. Study-wide points: Across subsets, estimated richness was generally greater for naive than for memory populations.

The V call is TRBV4-3, the J call TRBJ2-3; no firm D call. The sample consisted of naive CD8+ T cells sorted from blood. This clonotype was sampled from a man in his late teens or twenties in good health. CDR3 in amino acids: CASSQVGDTQYF. In DNA form, the CDR3 reads TGCGCCAGCAGCCAAGTGGGGGATACGCAGTATTTT.